These T cell receptor beta chains were read from a single sample in a study of blood T cell repertoires in COVID-19. This table comes from immunoSEQ multiplex PCR, and its TCRdb copy is limited to in-frame clones, with some not included. The table lists 130,000 to 150,000 clones, approximately 83% of them singletons. The specimen sequenced was peripheral blood. These receptors were collected from a woman aged 55-69 years with COVID-19, enrolled during active disease. The CDR3 runs from the conserved cysteine through the conserved F or W. Fields, in order: J gene, D gene, V gene, clone size, CDR3 protein, CDR3 DNA. A D gene is named only where the DNA matches it firmly. The listing skips clone size in some rows; elsewhere it reads once, few, many or a size class.

>TRBJ2-7|TRBD2|TRBV12-5|-
CASAWGGGAYEQYF
TGTGCTAGTGCCTGGGGCGGGGGGGCCTACGAGCAGTACTTC
>TRBJ2-6|TRBD2|TRBV9|-
CASSVRGGYAGANVLTF
TGTGCCAGCAGCGTAAGGGGAGGGTACGCTGGGGCCAACGTCCTGACTTTC
>TRBJ2-3|-|TRBV20-1|-
CSASTYTDTQYF
TGCAGTGCTAGTACATACACAGATACGCAGTATTTT
>TRBJ2-1|TRBD2|TRBV18|-
CASSPPLAGGSSYNEQFF
TGTGCCAGCTCACCACCGCTAGCGGGGGGGAGCTCCTACAATGAGCAGTTCTTC
>TRBJ1-3|-|TRBV3-1/TRBV3-2|-
CASSQVAGGSILSGNTIYF
TGTGCCAGCAGCCAAGTCGCTGGAGGGTCGATTCTCTCTGGAAACACCATATATTTT
>TRBJ1-1|-|TRBV3-1/TRBV3-2|once
CASSTTENTEAFF
TGTGCCAGCAGCACCACAGAGAACACTGAAGCTTTCTTT
>TRBJ2-3|TRBD2|TRBV19|-
CASSLVAGGRTDTQYF
TGTGCCAGTAGTCTCGTAGCGGGGGGGCGCACAGATACGCAGTATTTT
>TRBJ2-5|TRBD1|TRBV7-3|-
CASSFAPTGGETQYF
TGTGCCAGCAGCTTTGCGCCTACAGGGGGGGAGACCCAGTACTTC
>TRBJ2-5|-|TRBV5-1|once
CASSPGDSQETQYF
TGCGCCAGCAGCCCTGGGGACTCCCAAGAGACCCAGTACTTC
>TRBJ1-5|-|TRBV7-2|-
CASSLGSGSNQPQHF
TGTGCCAGCAGCTTAGGATCGGGTAGCAATCAGCCCCAGCATTTT
>TRBJ2-5|-|TRBV24-1|-
CATSDPRDPQETQYF
TGTGCCACCAGTGATCCCAGGGATCCCCAAGAGACCCAGTACTTC
>TRBJ2-7|-|TRBV6-6|-
CASSTLGGSYEQYF
TGTGCCAGCAGCACCCTGGGGGGCTCCTACGAGCAGTACTTC
>TRBJ2-1|-|TRBV24-1|-
CATSEGRTSWGGEQFF
TGTGCCACCAGTGAGGGTCGTACGAGTTGGGGCGGTGAGCAGTTCTTC
>TRBJ1-2|TRBD1|TRBV6-2/TRBV6-3|-
CASSYGQEYGYTF
TGTGCCAGCAGTTATGGACAGGAATATGGCTACACCTTC
>TRBJ1-2|-|TRBV11-2|-
CASSLEAGVYGYTF
TGTGCCAGCAGCTTAGAGGCAGGGGTTTATGGCTACACCTTC
>TRBJ2-5|TRBD1|TRBV5-1|-
CASSPRQGEETQYF
TGCGCCAGCAGCCCGCGACAGGGGGAGGAGACCCAGTACTTC
>TRBJ1-2|TRBD1|TRBV5-4|few
CASSDPDRGLNYGYTF
TGTGCCAGCAGCGATCCGGACAGGGGCCTTAACTATGGCTACACCTTC
>TRBJ2-1|-|TRBV25-1|once
CASSEYPAGDRNEQFF
TGTGCCAGCAGTGAATATCCGGCAGGGGACCGCAATGAGCAGTTCTTC
>TRBJ1-2|TRBD1|TRBV14|-
CASSLGQGSIYGYTF
TGTGCCAGCAGCCTTGGACAGGGCAGTATCTATGGCTACACCTTC
>TRBJ2-5|TRBD2|TRBV11-3|-
CASSPGLAGETQYF
TGTGCCAGCAGCCCTGGACTAGCGGGAGAGACCCAGTACTTC
>TRBJ1-2|TRBD1|TRBV2|-
CASSEATGGGYTF
TGTGCCAGCAGTGAGGCGACAGGGGGCGGCTACACCTTC
>TRBJ1-6|-|TRBV5-5|-
CASSPVNSPLHF
TGTGCCAGCAGCCCGGTGAATTCACCCCTCCACTTT
>TRBJ2-2|TRBD1|TRBV11-2|-
CASSSGQAITNTGELFF
TGTGCCAGCAGCTCAGGACAGGCCATTACGAACACCGGGGAGCTGTTTTTT
>TRBJ1-2|-|TRBV19|-
CASSVDSLYGYTF
TGTGCCAGTAGTGTGGACAGCCTCTATGGCTACACCTTC
>TRBJ1-1|-|TRBV27|-
CASSLTGYTEAFF
TGTGCCAGCAGTTTAACCGGGTACACTGAAGCTTTCTTT
>TRBJ2-2|-|TRBV5-1|-
CASSLVSGVGELFF
TGCGCCAGCAGCTTGGTGTCAGGGGTCGGGGAGCTGTTTTTT
>TRBJ1-2|-|TRBV3-1/TRBV3-2|-
CASSPGRAGYTF
TGTGCCAGCAGCCCGGGAAGAGCGGGCTACACCTTC
>TRBJ2-1|-|TRBV7-8|-
CASSSRRSSYNEQFF
TGTGCCAGCAGCAGTAGAAGGAGCTCCTACAATGAGCAGTTCTTC
>TRBJ1-2|-|TRBV3-1/TRBV3-2|-
CASTSSAAGVEGYTF
TGTGCCAGCACCTCAAGCGCGGCCGGGGTGGAGGGCTACACCTTC
>TRBJ1-4|TRBD1|TRBV3-1/TRBV3-2|many
CASSQVGTGSGAEKLFF
TGTGCCAGCAGCCAAGTCGGGACAGGGTCTGGGGCTGAAAAACTGTTTTTT
>TRBJ2-7|-|TRBV6-6|-
CASSYEAETYEQYF
TGTGCCAGCAGTTACGAGGCAGAAACCTACGAGCAGTACTTC
>TRBJ2-7|-|TRBV7-2|once
CASSLGRRIGYEQYF
TGTGCCAGCAGCTTGGGGCGAAGGATAGGGTACGAGCAGTACTTC
>TRBJ2-7|TRBD1|TRBV29-1|-
CSVAQQAGGQRQYF
TGCAGCGTTGCCCAGCAGGCAGGGGGACAGAGGCAGTACTTC
>TRBJ2-3|-|TRBV5-1|-
CASSRTGGEDTQYF
TGCGCCAGCAGCCGCACAGGGGGGGAAGATACGCAGTATTTT
>TRBJ2-7|TRBD1|TRBV29-1|-
CSAEDRGREQYF
TGCAGCGCCGAGGACAGGGGGCGCGAGCAGTACTTC
>TRBJ2-2|-|TRBV4-3|-
CASSQPNTGELFF
TGCGCCAGCAGCCAACCAAACACCGGGGAGCTGTTTTTT
>TRBJ2-3|TRBD2|TRBV4-2|-
CASSRGGANTDTQYF
TGTGCCAGCAGCCGCGGGGGGGCAAACACAGATACGCAGTATTTT
>TRBJ1-2|TRBD1|TRBV30|-
CAWTRQGNDGYTF
TGTGCCTGGACCCGACAGGGGAACGATGGCTACACCTTC
>TRBJ2-1|-|TRBV6-5|-
CASSYEFSSYNEQFF
TGTGCCAGCAGTTACGAGTTCTCATCCTACAATGAGCAGTTCTTC
>TRBJ1-6|TRBD1|TRBV28|few
CASSLTGTANSPLHF
TGTGCCAGCAGTCTAACCGGGACAGCTAATTCACCCCTCCACTTT
>TRBJ2-5|-|TRBV29-1|-
CSVERQRETQYF
TGCAGCGTTGAGCGACAAAGAGAGACCCAGTACTTC
>TRBJ1-6|-|TRBV7-6|-
CASSLAGANSPLHF
TGTGCCAGCAGCTTAGCAGGAGCCAATTCACCCCTCCACTTT
>TRBJ2-3|-|TRBV2|-
CASSESADSTDTQYF
TGTGCCAGCAGTGAATCGGCGGACTCCACAGATACGCAGTATTTT
>TRBJ2-3|TRBD1|TRBV9|-
CASSHPQGVNTDTQYF
TGTGCCAGCAGCCATCCACAGGGGGTAAACACAGATACGCAGTATTTT
>TRBJ1-2|-|TRBV29-1|-
CSVGAGGATRGYTF
TGCAGCGTCGGCGCCGGTGGGGCGACGAGGGGCTACACCTTC
>TRBJ1-2|-|TRBV6-5|few
CASTKTDLYGYTF
TGTGCCAGCACCAAGACAGATCTCTATGGCTACACCTTC
>TRBJ2-3|TRBD2|TRBV4-2|-
CASSRTSLNTDTQYF
TGTGCCAGCAGCCGGACTAGTTTGAACACAGATACGCAGTATTTT
>TRBJ2-1|TRBD1|TRBV7-3|-
CASSLSGQGTYNEQFF
TGTGCCAGCAGCCTCTCCGGACAGGGAACCTACAATGAGCAGTTCTTC
>TRBJ1-2|-|TRBV7-8|-
CASSLAGAGGYTF
TGTGCCAGCAGCTTAGCAGGGGCTGGTGGCTACACCTTC
>TRBJ2-2|TRBD1|TRBV5-5|-
CASSRTQGAGTGELFF
TGTGCCAGCAGCCGTACACAGGGGGCGGGCACCGGGGAGCTGTTTTTT
>TRBJ2-2|TRBD1|TRBV11-3|-
CASSPDRANTGELFF
TGTGCCAGCAGCCCTGACAGGGCGAACACCGGGGAGCTGTTTTTT
>TRBJ2-3|TRBD1|TRBV5-1|-
CASSLRQGETTDTQYF
TGCGCCAGCAGCTTGAGGCAGGGGGAGACCACAGATACGCAGTATTTT
>TRBJ2-1|TRBD2|TRBV5-4|-
CASSGSGGLFNEQFF
TGTGCCAGCAGCGGCAGCGGGGGGCTCTTCAATGAGCAGTTCTTC
>TRBJ2-2|TRBD1|TRBV2|-
CASRRGQVFTGELFF
TGTGCCAGCAGGAGGGGACAGGTTTTCACCGGGGAGCTGTTTTTT
>TRBJ2-2|-|TRBV19|-
CASSILQGTGELFF
TGTGCCAGTAGTATCCTACAGGGCACCGGGGAGCTGTTTTTT
>TRBJ1-1|TRBD1|TRBV10-2|-
CASSGHPGQSIPMNTEAFF
TGCGCCAGCAGCGGACACCCGGGACAGAGTATCCCAATGAACACTGAAGCTTTCTTT
>TRBJ2-1|-|TRBV19|-
CASFPGDSYNEQFF
TGTGCCAGTTTCCCAGGGGACTCCTACAATGAGCAGTTCTTC